Given below is one T cell receptor beta chain in context. Antigen specificity is unknown. The data were produced by immunoSEQ multiplex PCR, yet TCRdb's version contains in-frame clones alone and is incomplete. The data show over 2 million clones, approximately 94% seen once. This sample stems from a study of shared clonotypes between healthy human individuals. General study findings and limits: The rarefaction results pointed to incomplete sorted-subset sequencing despite large depth.

Cells designated naive CD8 were CD45RO-negative and were positively selected for CCR7, with terminally differentiated effector memory CD45RA+ cells excluded. V lost 10 bases to trimming and J lost 8 bases; unmatched junction nucleotides: 6. This CDR3 region has 13 residues. Germline CDR1 is SGHTA and CDR2 is FQGNSA. Sequencing input: naive CD8+ T cells sorted from blood. The chain employs TRBV7-2 and TRBJ2-1; 12 nucleotides match TRBD2. The TCR was taken from a man aged 18 to 35 in good health. The CDR3 loop is CATRTSGVHEQFF. CDR3 coding DNA: TGTGCCACCCGGACTAGCGGGGTGCATGAGCAGTTCTTC. Filled out from reference TRBV7-2 and TRBJ2-1, the complete variable domain reads GAGVSQSPSNKVTEKGKDVELRCDPISGHTALYWYRQSLGQGLEFLIYFQGNSAPDKSGLPSDRFSAERTGGSVSTLTIQRTQQEDSAVYLCATRTSGVHEQFFGPGTRLTVL.